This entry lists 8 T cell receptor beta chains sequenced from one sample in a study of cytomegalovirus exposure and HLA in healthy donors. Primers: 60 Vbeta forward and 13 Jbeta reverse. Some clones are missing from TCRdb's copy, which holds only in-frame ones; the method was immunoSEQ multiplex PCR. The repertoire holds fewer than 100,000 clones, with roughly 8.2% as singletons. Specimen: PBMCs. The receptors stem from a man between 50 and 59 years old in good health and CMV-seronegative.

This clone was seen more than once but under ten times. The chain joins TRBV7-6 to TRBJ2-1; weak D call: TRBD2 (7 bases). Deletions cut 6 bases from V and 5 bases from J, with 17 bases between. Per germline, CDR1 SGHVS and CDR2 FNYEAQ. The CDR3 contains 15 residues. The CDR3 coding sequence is TGTGCCAGCAGTTACTGGGGGGGCGGGAACAATGAGCAGTTCTTC. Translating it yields CASSYWGGGNNEQFF.

The CDR3 loop reads CASSQDSGTVNEKLFF. Here the CDR3 DNA reads TGCGCCAGCAGCCAAGATTCCGGGACAGTGAATGAAAAACTGTTTTTT. The J gene is TRBJ1-4, the V gene TRBV4-1; 7 bases are a match to TRBD1. Germline values: CDR1 MGHRA, CDR2 YSYEKL. The V gene end was trimmed by 0 bases and the J gene end by 5 bases; junction bases not matched to a gene: 6. The CDR3 sequence is 16 residues long.

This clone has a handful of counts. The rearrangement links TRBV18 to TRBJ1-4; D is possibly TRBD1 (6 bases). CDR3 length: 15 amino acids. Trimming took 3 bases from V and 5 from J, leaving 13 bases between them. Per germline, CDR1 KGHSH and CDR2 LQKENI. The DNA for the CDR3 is TGTGCCAGCTCACCGCAACAAACAGGGAATGAAAAACTGTTTTTT. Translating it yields CASSPQQTGNEKLFF.

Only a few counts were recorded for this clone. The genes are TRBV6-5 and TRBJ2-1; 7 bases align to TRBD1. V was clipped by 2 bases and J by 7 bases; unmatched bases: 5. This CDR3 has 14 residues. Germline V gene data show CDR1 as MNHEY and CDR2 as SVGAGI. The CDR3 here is CASSYRAGGNEQFF. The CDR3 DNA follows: TGTGCCAGCAGTTACAGGGCAGGGGGTAATGAGCAGTTCTTC.

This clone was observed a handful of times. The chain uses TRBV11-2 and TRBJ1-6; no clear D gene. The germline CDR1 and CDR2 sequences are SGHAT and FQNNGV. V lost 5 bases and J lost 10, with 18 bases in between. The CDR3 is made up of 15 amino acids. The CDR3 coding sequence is TGTGCCAGCAGCGCTTCTGGAGTAGCGAGGTCACCCCTCCACTTT. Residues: CASSASGVARSPLHF. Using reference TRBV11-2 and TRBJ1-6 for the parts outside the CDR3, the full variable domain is EAGVAQSPRYKIIEKRQSVAFWCNPISGHATLYWYQQILGQGPKLLIQFQNNGVVDDSQLPKDRFSAERLKGVDSTLKIQPAKLEDSAVYLCASSASGVARSPLHFGNGTRLTVT.

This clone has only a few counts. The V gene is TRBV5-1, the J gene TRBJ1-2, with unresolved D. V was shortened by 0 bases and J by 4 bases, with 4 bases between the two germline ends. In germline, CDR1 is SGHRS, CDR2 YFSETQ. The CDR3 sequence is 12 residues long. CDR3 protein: CASSLASYGYTF. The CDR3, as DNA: TGCGCCAGCAGCTTGGCCAGCTATGGCTACACCTTC.

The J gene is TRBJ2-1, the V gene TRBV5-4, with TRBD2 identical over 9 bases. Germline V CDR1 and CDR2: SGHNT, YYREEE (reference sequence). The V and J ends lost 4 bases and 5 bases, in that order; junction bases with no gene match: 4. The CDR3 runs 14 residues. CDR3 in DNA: TGTGCCAGCAGCGATTTAGCGGGGGACAATGAGCAGTTCTTC. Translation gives CASSDLAGDNEQFF.

CDR3 residues: CASSVVGVSSGRGNEQFF. In nucleotides, the CDR3 is TGTGCCAGCAGCGTAGTCGGGGTTTCTAGCGGGAGAGGGAATGAGCAGTTCTTC. This chain joins TRBV9 and TRBJ2-1; 10 positions match TRBD2. The CDR3 has 18 residues. Per germline, CDR1 SGDLS and CDR2 YYNGEE. Trimming removed 0 bases from V and 7 bases from J; junction bases left unmatched: 13.